Listed below are T cell receptor beta chains from one sample, sequenced in a study of PD-1 blockade in classical Hodgkin lymphoma. Some clones are missing from TCRdb's copy, which holds only in-frame ones; the method was immunoSEQ multiplex PCR. The sample includes approximately 46,000 clones, about three quarters of them seen just once. The sample consisted of peripheral blood mononuclear cells (PBMCs), taken at baseline. The receptors stem from a human donor with classical Hodgkin lymphoma. Both conserved end residues are trimmed from each CDR3. The order of the fields is J gene, V gene, CDR3 protein.

j_gene: TRBJ2-3; v_gene: TRBV27; CDR3aa: ASSFLATDTQY
j_gene: TRBJ2-7; v_gene: TRBV28; CDR3aa: ASSLGYEQY
j_gene: TRBJ1-1; v_gene: TRBV5-1; CDR3aa: ASSPGQGATAF
j_gene: TRBJ1-2; v_gene: TRBV6-6; CDR3aa: ASSYSTGNGYT
j_gene: TRBJ2-3; v_gene: TRBV11-1; CDR3aa: ASSVWDRGSDTQC
j_gene: TRBJ2-7; v_gene: TRBV9; CDR3aa: ASSAIPGYEQY
j_gene: TRBJ1-2; v_gene: TRBV6-5; CDR3aa: ASSYPVVGKGYT
j_gene: TRBJ2-1; v_gene: TRBV5-6; CDR3aa: ASSSSPTGEQF
j_gene: TRBJ2-5; v_gene: TRBV14; CDR3aa: ASSQHTGLYQETQY
j_gene: TRBJ2-7; v_gene: TRBV6-4; CDR3aa: ASSPFPGYEQY
j_gene: TRBJ1-1; v_gene: TRBV30; CDR3aa: AWSTPGGTEAF
j_gene: TRBJ1-5; v_gene: TRBV28; CDR3aa: ASSFNGQVNQPQH
j_gene: TRBJ1-2; v_gene: TRBV6-5; CDR3aa: ASSDGGAYGYT
j_gene: TRBJ1-4; v_gene: TRBV7-8; CDR3aa: ASSSGSLREKLF
j_gene: TRBJ1-1; v_gene: TRBV5-1; CDR3aa: ASSLGTDHGAF
j_gene: TRBJ2-7; v_gene: TRBV28; CDR3aa: ASSFGTGTYLREQY
j_gene: TRBJ2-1; v_gene: TRBV11-3; CDR3aa: ASSQGLAGGPPNSYNEQF
j_gene: TRBJ2-1; v_gene: TRBV7-9; CDR3aa: ASGSWSGYNEQF
j_gene: TRBJ2-1; v_gene: TRBV10-3; CDR3aa: AIIRSLAGGQNEQF
j_gene: TRBJ1-6; v_gene: TRBV2; CDR3aa: ASSGTVSGDSPLH
j_gene: TRBJ1-3; v_gene: TRBV19; CDR3aa: ASSIQASSGNTIY
j_gene: TRBJ1-6; v_gene: TRBV9; CDR3aa: ASSPTPGTGDSPLH
j_gene: TRBJ1-3; v_gene: TRBV5-1; CDR3aa: ASTPGDPGNTIY
j_gene: TRBJ2-4; v_gene: TRBV15; CDR3aa: ATSREKGGADIQY
j_gene: TRBJ2-5; v_gene: TRBV6-6; CDR3aa: ASSYSRGTQETQY
j_gene: TRBJ1-1; v_gene: TRBV29-1; CDR3aa: SVGEGGAREAF
j_gene: TRBJ1-6; v_gene: TRBV30; CDR3aa: AWSARQGVNLGNSPLH
j_gene: TRBJ2-1; v_gene: TRBV9; CDR3aa: ASSVEGQAYNEQF
j_gene: TRBJ1-2; v_gene: TRBV30; CDR3aa: ACSPRSIYGYT
j_gene: TRBJ1-5; v_gene: TRBV6-6; CDR3aa: ASSYPPLSQPQH
j_gene: TRBJ2-3; v_gene: TRBV19; CDR3aa: ASSFGLGTDTQY
j_gene: TRBJ2-3; v_gene: TRBV7-9; CDR3aa: ASSSPNRQKTTYTDTQY
j_gene: TRBJ1-2; v_gene: TRBV2; CDR3aa: ASSSGLYGYT
j_gene: TRBJ2-2; v_gene: TRBV2; CDR3aa: ASSGQGIKNTGELF
j_gene: TRBJ2-3; v_gene: TRBV9; CDR3aa: ASSAGAADTQY
j_gene: TRBJ1-4; v_gene: TRBV19; CDR3aa: ASRGLANEKLF
j_gene: TRBJ1-2; v_gene: TRBV27; CDR3aa: ASSSYRGSKGYT
j_gene: TRBJ2-3; v_gene: TRBV2; CDR3aa: ASTWTVTDTQY
j_gene: TRBJ2-2; v_gene: TRBV5-1; CDR3aa: ASGTGINTGELF
j_gene: TRBJ2-1; v_gene: TRBV21-1; CDR3aa: ASSKVNRAGAPGNEQF
j_gene: TRBJ1-1; v_gene: TRBV28; CDR3aa: ASVKVTNTEAF